These 32 T cell receptor beta chains came from one sample sequenced in a study of CD4 T cells in relation to SARS-CoV-2 and coronaviruses (dated by TCRdb to the early 2020s). The library was prepared using the immunoSEQ multiplex PCR assay. In its TCRdb copy, this immuneACCESS table keeps in-frame sequences only and misses some clones. Where compared with another copy, unresolved V genes explain less than half of these, and the others have no known cause. The sample records roughly 63,000 clones, about 95% of which are singletons. The top ten hold roughly 0.14% of the sample. CD4+ T cells from unexposed donors were collected before the COVID-19 pandemic (2011-2018). Sequenced: naive CD4+ T cells from PBMCs. The cell subset or site label, as the study defines it: naive CD4+ T cells isolated by negative enrichment. Receptor source: a human donor in good health.

The CDR3 region has the DNA TGTGCCAGCAGCGTAGGAAGCGGTGGCTACAATGAGCAGTTCTTC. Translating gives CASSVGSGGYNEQFF. V usage is TRBV9 and J usage is TRBJ2-1, with D possibly being TRBD2 (5 bases). Trimming stripped 0 bases from V and 3 bases from J, with 10 bases between. Germline values: CDR1 SGDLS, CDR2 YYNGEE. The CDR3 is made up of 15 amino acids.

J is TRBJ2-1 and V is TRBV24-1, with 9 bases lining up with TRBD2. Germline values: CDR1 KGHDR, CDR2 SFDVKD. The CDR3 contains 16 residues. V was pared by 0 bases and J by 9 bases, with 8 bases of the junction left unmatched. Written as DNA, the CDR3 is TGTGCCACCAGTGATTTGAATCGGCGGGAGGGAGGTGAGCAGTTCTTC. Residues: CATSDLNRREGGEQFF.

The chain links TRBV6-5 to TRBJ1-2, with D tentatively TRBD1 (5 bases). Looked up from germline, CDR1 is MNHEY and CDR2 is SVGAGI. The V gene lost 0 bases and the J gene lost 3 bases, with 8 bases spanning the gap. The CDR3 runs to 14 residues. DNA of the CDR3: TGTGCCAGCAGTTACTCTCGGGGGGACTATGGCTACACCTTC. Translated, it gives CASSYSRGDYGYTF.

The chain links TRBV3-1 (or the pseudogene TRBV3-2) to TRBJ2-7; D is tentatively TRBD1 or TRBD2 (5 bases each). CDR3 size: 18 residues. The germline V gene has CDR1 LGHDT and CDR2 YNNKEL (reference sequence). The V gene lost 0 bases and the J gene lost 3 bases, with 21 bases spanning the gap. CDR3 in amino acids: CASSQDSPRWGLGYEQYF. The CDR3 DNA reads as TGTGCCAGCAGCCAAGATTCCCCCCGATGGGGGTTGGGCTACGAGCAGTACTTC.

The chain employs TRBV6-5 and TRBJ2-7; D gene uncertain. V lost 10 bases and J lost 2, with 18 bases in between. Per germline, CDR1 MNHEY and CDR2 SVGAGI. The CDR3 extends over 14 amino acids. For the CDR3, the DNA is TGTGCCACTAAACCACGGCCCACCGCCTACGAGCAGTACTTC. Its translation is CATKPRPTAYEQYF.

The genes are TRBV15 and TRBJ1-5; no clear D gene. The CDR3 extends over 13 amino acids. Per the germline V gene, CDR1 is LNHNV and CDR2 is YYDKDF (reference sequence). Between the trimmed V and J ends, which lost 0 bases and 6 bases, there was a span of 6 bases. CDR3 sequence: CATSRDPGQPQHF. DNA of the CDR3: TGTGCCACCAGCAGAGATCCGGGTCAGCCCCAGCATTTT.

In its sample, this clone was seen a few times. V is TRBV7-3 and J is TRBJ2-2; 10 positions match TRBD2. The CDR3 contains 13 residues. Germline CDR1 and CDR2: SGHTA and FQGTGA. The V gene end was trimmed by 8 bases and the J gene end by 4 bases; junction bases not matched to a gene: 1. This CDR3 is CASVAGGTGELFF. The CDR3 DNA follows: TGTGCCAGCGTAGCGGGAGGCACCGGGGAGCTGTTTTTT.

The J gene is TRBJ2-3, the V gene TRBV9; tentatively, D is TRBD1 or TRBD2 (5 bases each). V was pared by 3 bases and J by 1 base, with 15 bases between. Per germline, CDR1 SGDLS and CDR2 YYNGEE. The CDR3 loop spans 16 amino acids. CDR3 sequence: CASSALEGSGTDTQYF. The CDR3 DNA reads as TGTGCCAGCAGCGCCCTCGAGGGGAGCGGCACAGATACGCAGTATTTT.

This chain connects TRBV3-1 (or the pseudogene TRBV3-2) to TRBJ2-7, with D perhaps TRBD2 (6 bases). CDR3 length equals 14 residues. Germline assignment: CDR1 LGHDT and CDR2 YNNKEL (reference sequence). V dropped 4 bases and J dropped 5 bases, with 15 bases sitting between them. CDR3 nucleotide sequence: TGTGCCAGCAGCCCACTAGCCCGCAAGGACGAGCAGTACTTC. Translated: CASSPLARKDEQYF.

The chain couples TRBV28 to TRBJ1-5; no reliable D call. With 5 bases removed from V and 2 bases from J, the gap between germline ends came to 4 bases. Germline CDR1 is MDHEN and CDR2 is SYDVKM. This CDR3 comprises 12 residues. CDR3 coding DNA: TGTGCCAGCAGTACGGGCAATCAGCCCCAGCATTTT. It specifies CASSTGNQPQHF.

The V gene is TRBV5-1, the J gene TRBJ1-2; the D is unclear. This CDR3 is 16 amino acids long. The germline V gene encodes CDR1 SGHRS and CDR2 YFSETQ. V lost 0 bases and J 0 bases, leaving 12 bases between the germline ends. The CDR3, as DNA: TGCGCCAGCAGCTTGGGTGTCGGCTCTTCTAACTATGGCTACACCTTC. Amino acid sequence: CASSLGVGSSNYGYTF.

CDR3 in amino acids: CATSDSARVYGYTF. CDR3 nucleotides: TGTGCCACCAGTGATTCGGCCAGGGTCTATGGCTACACCTTC. This chain uses TRBV24-1 with TRBJ1-2; TRBD1 is a possible D gene (5 bases). The germline gives CDR1 KGHDR, CDR2 SFDVKD. This CDR3 contains 14 residues. The ends were cut back, 2 bases at V and 4 bases at J, with 10 bases in the middle.

The J gene is TRBJ1-1, the V gene TRBV7-2; 10 bases align to TRBD1. The V gene's germline CDR1 is SGHTA and CDR2 FQGNSA. Trimming at V came to 2 bases and at J to 6 bases, leaving 3 bases not matched to a gene. CDR3 length equals 14 residues. The CDR3, as DNA: TGTGCCAGCAGCTTACTGACAGGGGGCCCTGAAGCTTTCTTT. Amino acid sequence: CASSLLTGGPEAFF.

This chain uses TRBV19 with TRBJ2-7, with 8 bases that match TRBD1. CDR1 LNHDA and CDR2 SQIVND come from the germline V gene (reference sequence). The CDR3 contains 14 residues. V shed 7 bases and J 3 bases; nucleotides not matched to a gene: 8. The CDR3 loop is CASNLGTGNYEQYF. The CDR3 DNA reads as TGTGCCAGTAACCTCGGGACAGGAAACTACGAGCAGTACTTC.

This chain connects TRBV27 to TRBJ2-7; 13 bases are a match to TRBD2. The J segment lost 4 bases and the V segment lost 5 bases, leaving 5 bases of the junction unmatched. The CDR3 contains 15 residues. Germline lookup yields CDR1 MNHEY and CDR2 SMNVEV (reference sequence). CDR3 in amino acids: CASSPRLAGGYEQYF. The CDR3 nucleotides read TGTGCCAGCAGTCCACGACTAGCGGGAGGTTACGAGCAGTACTTC.

This chain joins TRBV27 and TRBJ2-7; 11 bases line up with TRBD1. The CDR3 is made up of 15 amino acids. CDR1 is MNHEY, CDR2 SMNVEV, per germline (reference sequence). The junction had 6 bases not matched to a gene; V was cut back by 8 bases and J by 0 bases. The CDR3 here is CASAYGTGGSYEQYF. CDR3 bases: TGTGCCAGCGCTTACGGGACAGGGGGCTCCTACGAGCAGTACTTC.

Note on this clone: In the same sample, other DNA sequences code for this CDR3. This rearrangement joins TRBV5-1 to TRBJ2-7, with D maybe TRBD2 (6 bases). With 1 base removed from V and 0 bases from J, the gap between germline ends came to 11 bases. The CDR3 contains 15 residues. Germline-derived CDR1 and CDR2 are SGHRS and YFSETQ. In DNA form, the CDR3 reads TGCGCCAGCAGCTTGCTTGCGGGGAGCTCCTACGAGCAGTACTTC. Protein product: CASSLLAGSSYEQYF.

The chain carries TRBV19 and TRBJ2-7; perhaps TRBD1 as D (6 bases). The CDR3 spans 15 residues. In germline, CDR1 is LNHDA, CDR2 SQIVND (reference sequence). The V end was cut by 6 bases, the J end by 4 bases, with 19 bases between. In nucleotides, the CDR3 is TGTGCCAGTAGCAACCCCCCCAGGGGAAGGTACGAGCAGTACTTC. It yields the protein CASSNPPRGRYEQYF. The variable domain in full, completed from reference TRBV19 and TRBJ2-7, reads DGGITQSPKYLFRKEGQNVTLSCEQNLNHDAMYWYRQDPGQGLRLIYYSQIVNDFQKGDIAEGYSVSREKKESFPLTVTSAQKNPTAFYLCASSNPPRGRYEQYFGPGTRLTVT.

This clone showed up just once. V gene TRBV30 combines with J gene TRBJ1-1; tentatively, D is TRBD1 (5 bases). CDR1 and CDR2 from the germline V gene are GTSNPN and SVGIG (reference sequence). This CDR3 spans 16 amino acids. V gave up 2 bases and J gave up 5 bases, with 21 bases separating them. The CDR3 sequence is CAWSLSLPGRETEAFF. CDR3 DNA: TGTGCCTGGAGTTTATCGTTACCGGGGCGAGAAACTGAAGCTTTCTTT.

The chain links TRBV12-3 or TRBV12-4 to TRBJ2-7; D is ambiguous. Trimming stripped 4 bases from V and 6 bases from J, with 10 bases between. CDR3 size: 12 residues. The CDR3 DNA reads TGTGCCAGCAGTTCAACGGGCCTCGAGCAGTACTTC. This encodes CASSSTGLEQYF.

In DNA, the CDR3 is TGTGCCAGCAGCTTGCAGGAGTACACTGAAGCTTTCTTT. Encoded protein: CASSLQEYTEAFF. This chain links TRBV7-9 with TRBJ1-1; unclear D gene. Between the trimmed V and J ends, which lost 3 bases and 3 bases, there was a span of 8 bases. Germline values: CDR1 SEHNR, CDR2 FQNEAQ (reference sequence). The CDR3 has 13 residues. Looking up the rest from reference TRBV7-9 and TRBJ1-1 gives the full variable domain: DTGVSQNPRHKITKRGQNVTFRCDPISEHNRLYWYRQTLGQGPEFLTYFQNEAQLEKSRLLSDRFSAERPKGSFSTLEIQRTEQGDSAMYLCASSLQEYTEAFFGQGTRLTVV.

The chain carries TRBV5-1 and TRBJ2-2; D not certain. This CDR3 spans 16 amino acids. V was cut by 0 bases and J by 0 bases, with 9 bases left in between. CDR1 and CDR2 from the germline V gene are SGHRS and YFSETQ. CDR3 residues: CASSLVGWPNTGELFF. Here the CDR3 DNA reads TGCGCCAGCAGCTTGGTAGGGTGGCCGAACACCGGGGAGCTGTTTTTT.

The V and J genes are TRBV18 and TRBJ2-3; D possibly uses TRBD1 or TRBD2 (5 bases each). CDR1 and CDR2 (germline): KGHSH, LQKENI. V shed 6 bases and J shed 0 bases, with 16 bases lying between them. This CDR3 is built from 16 residues. CDR3 coding DNA: TGTGCCAGCTCTCCCCGAGGGGCCGTTAGCACAGATACGCAGTATTTT. This encodes CASSPRGAVSTDTQYF.

The chain recombines TRBV5-1 with TRBJ2-6; D is possibly TRBD1 (5 bases). V was cut by 2 bases and J by 0 bases, with 15 bases left in between. CDR1 is SGHRS, CDR2 YFSETQ, per germline. The CDR3 is made up of 18 amino acids. CDR3 DNA: TGCGCCAGCAGCTTCAGGGAATCAATTGTCTCTGGGGCCAACGTCCTGACTTTC. Translated: CASSFRESIVSGANVLTF.

The V gene is TRBV7-3, the J gene TRBJ2-6; no clear D. V was shortened by 0 bases and J by 3 bases, with 6 bases between the two germline ends. Germline lookup yields CDR1 SGHTA and CDR2 FQGTGA. This CDR3 has 15 residues. CDR3 protein: CASSLTALGANVLTF. Written as DNA, the CDR3 is TGTGCCAGCAGCTTAACAGCTCTTGGGGCCAACGTCCTGACTTTC. Drawing the rest from reference TRBV7-3 and TRBJ2-6, the complete variable domain is GAGVSQTPSNKVTEKGKYVELRCDPISGHTALYWYRQSLGQGPEFLIYFQGTGAADDSGLPNDRFFAVRPEGSVSTLKIQRTERGDSAVYLCASSLTALGANVLTFGAGSRLTVL.

The chain links TRBV2 to TRBJ1-1; D is uncertain. CDR3 length: 13 amino acids. CDR1 and CDR2 (germline): SNHLY, FYNNEI. Trimming took 2 bases from V and 0 from J, leaving 4 bases between them. The CDR3 protein is CASSERVNTEAFF. The CDR3 nucleotides are TGTGCCAGCAGTGAAAGGGTGAACACTGAAGCTTTCTTT.

This clone was picked up a small number of times. The rearrangement joins TRBV11-2 to TRBJ2-1, with D unresolved. Germline assignment: CDR1 SGHAT and CDR2 FQNNGV. Trimming left V 2 bases short and J 5 bases short, with 10 bases between. The CDR3 is 14 amino acids. In DNA, the CDR3 is TGTGCCAGCAGCTTAAGTTTGCTCAACAATGAGCAGTTCTTC. The encoded protein is CASSLSLLNNEQFF.

The CDR3 loop reads CASSSPGDYGYTF. Here the CDR3 DNA reads TGTGCCAGCAGCTCACCGGGAGACTATGGCTACACCTTC. The chain combines TRBV7-3 with TRBJ1-2; D is unresolved. V lost 4 bases and J 3 bases, leaving 9 bases between the germline ends. Germline loops: CDR1 SGHTA, CDR2 FQGTGA. The CDR3 contains 13 residues.

The V call is TRBV4-1, the J call TRBJ1-5, with a weak D call TRBD1 (6 bases). The CDR3 is 14 residues long. The V end lost 4 bases, the J end lost 3 bases, and 10 bases lay between the germline ends. The V gene's germline CDR1 is MGHRA and CDR2 YSYEKL. CDR3 amino acids: CASSPQGHNQPQHF. Here the CDR3 DNA reads TGCGCCAGCAGCCCACAGGGACACAATCAGCCCCAGCATTTT.

The rearrangement joins TRBV2 to TRBJ1-2; 9 nucleotides agree with TRBD1. The germline V gene has CDR1 SNHLY and CDR2 FYNNEI. This CDR3 has 15 amino acids. Trimming took 6 bases from V and 7 from J; bases not matched to a gene: 12. The CDR3 nucleotides read TGTGCCAGCAGGGCACAGGGGGCAGGCGGCGCTGGCTACACCTTC. Translating it yields CASRAQGAGGAGYTF.

The chain has TRBV3-1 (or the pseudogene TRBV3-2) and TRBJ1-1; a possible D gene is TRBD1 (5 bases). V dropped 1 base and J dropped 7 bases, with 13 bases sitting between them. Germline V lookup: CDR1 LGHDT, CDR2 YNNKEL (reference sequence). The CDR3 runs 14 residues. In DNA form, the CDR3 reads TGTGCCAGCAGCCAAGGTTATAGTGGGGGTGAAGCTTTCTTT. Translated: CASSQGYSGGEAFF.

Of note for this clone: A junction end diverges from the germline sequence, so it may reflect a read error. The chain uses TRBV7-2 and TRBJ2-7; 9 positions agree with TRBD2. CDR1 SGHTA and CDR2 FQGNSA come from the germline V gene. The CDR3 totals 13 residues. CDR3 protein: CASSLDSGSRSHF. CDR3 sequence (DNA): TGTGCCAGCAGCTTAGATAGCGGGAGTAGATCCCACTTC.